Following are 4 T cell receptor beta chains from one sample sequenced in a study of blood T cells in healthy people across ages. It was with a sample-barcoded 5' primer and a J-beta primer mix that a second PCR of about 6 to 12 cycles was run. MiXCR was run by TCRdb on the 5' RACE reads, yielding one entry per CDR3 protein. The sample lists under 1,100,000 distinct CDR3 sequences; under 30% were seen once. These data are also associated with another study on T cells of mothers and their children.

Source material: blood. The receptors derive from a girl aged 2-9 years in good health.

This clonotype has more than one count but fewer than ten. CDR3 amino acids: CSVDRRLSNTEAFF. In nucleotides, the CDR3 is TGCAGCGTCGACCGACGTCTTTCCAACACTGAAGCTTTCTTT. V is TRBV29-1 and J is TRBJ1-1, with D unresolved. The germline V and J ends were trimmed by 6 bases and 2 bases, with 16 bases remaining between them. The germline gives CDR1 SQVTM, CDR2 ANQGSEA. This CDR3 region has 14 residues.

The chain combines TRBV29-1 with TRBJ2-1; 11 bases agree with TRBD2. The CDR3 runs 16 residues. Trimming cost V 1 base and J 4 bases; bases outside gene matches: 6. Germline values: CDR1 SQVTM, CDR2 ANQGSEA. The CDR3, as DNA: TGCAGCGTTGAAGGGCCGGGACTAGCGGATTACAATGAGCAGTTCTTC. Translation: CSVEGPGLADYNEQFF.

This rearrangement joins TRBV29-1 to TRBJ2-5, with 9 bases matching TRBD2. Germline V gives CDR1 SQVTM, CDR2 ANQGSEA. CDR3 size: 13 residues. With V trimmed by 6 bases and J by 4 bases, 6 bases remained unmatched. The chain's CDR3 is CSVLAGAGETQYF. As DNA, the CDR3 is TGCAGCGTCTTAGCGGGAGCGGGAGAGACCCAGTACTTC.

Remarks on this clonotype: A clone one base away is much larger, so this may be a read error. The chain uses TRBV12-3 or TRBV12-4 and TRBJ1-3; a possible D gene is TRBD1 (6 bases). The CDR3 totals 15 residues. The ends were cut back, 7 bases at V and 0 bases at J, with 13 bases in the middle. The CDR3 spells CASTPDSFSGNTIYF. CDR3 nucleotides: TGTGCCAGCACCCCGGACAGTTTCTCTGGAAACACCATATATTTT.